The rows below give T cell receptor beta chains drawn from one sample of a study of T cell responses to AZD1222 COVID-19 vaccine. Profiled with immunoSEQ multiplex PCR; TCRdb holds only in-frame clones, not every one. This table has 120,000 to 150,000 clones, 75% to 95% appearing once. The source was peripheral blood, collected on day 0 of MenACWY control vaccination. These receptors all come from an adult in good health. Each CDR3 is given with its conserved first and last residue. Each record gives: V gene, J gene, D gene, CDR3 protein. The D gene is left open where the match is weak.

TRBV29-1	TRBJ2-1	TRBD2	CSVARSGSERNEQFF
TRBV30	TRBJ2-3	NA	CAWTTGRASTDTQYF
TRBV5-4	TRBJ2-7	TRBD1	CASSRTGDEQYF
TRBV19	TRBJ2-1	NA	CASSIGGLEQFF
TRBV10-3	TRBJ2-7	TRBD1	CAISVDRAGAEQYF
TRBV11-2	TRBJ2-7	TRBD1	CASSSSGQAGREQYF
TRBV11-2	TRBJ2-5	TRBD1	CASSLDHLRQGSQETQYF
TRBV3-1/TRBV3-2	TRBJ1-6	TRBD1	CASSQDRRGQGSPLHF
TRBV6-5	TRBJ2-1	TRBD1	CACKRDSSYNEQFF
TRBV7-3	TRBJ2-6	NA	CASSLTGGGSNVLTF
TRBV30	TRBJ1-6	TRBD1	CAWSDRTGNSPLHF
TRBV7-9	TRBJ1-2	NA	CASSSEGGLGYGYTF
TRBV4-1	TRBJ2-1	NA	CASSQDLLYEQFF
TRBV27	TRBJ1-2	NA	CASSSQSLGVTGGYTF
TRBV4-1	TRBJ2-1	NA	CASSQDEFPYNEQFF
TRBV27	TRBJ2-1	TRBD1	CASSDRANEQFF
TRBV7-6	TRBJ2-2	NA	CASSSGVNTGELFF
TRBV6-5	TRBJ1-1	NA	CASSSDRGNTEAFF